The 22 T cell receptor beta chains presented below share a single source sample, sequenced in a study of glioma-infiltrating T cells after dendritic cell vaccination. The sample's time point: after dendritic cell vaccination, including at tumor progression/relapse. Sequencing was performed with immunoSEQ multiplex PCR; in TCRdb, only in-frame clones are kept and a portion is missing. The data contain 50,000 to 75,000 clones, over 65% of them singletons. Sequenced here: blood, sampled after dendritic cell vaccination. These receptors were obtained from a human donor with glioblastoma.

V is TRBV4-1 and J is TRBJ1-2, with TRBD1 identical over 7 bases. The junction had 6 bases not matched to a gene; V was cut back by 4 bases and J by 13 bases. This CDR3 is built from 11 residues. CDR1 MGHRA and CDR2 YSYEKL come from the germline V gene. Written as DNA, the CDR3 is TGCGCCAGCAGCCCCGGGCAGGGGGTCACCTTC. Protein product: CASSPGQGVTF.

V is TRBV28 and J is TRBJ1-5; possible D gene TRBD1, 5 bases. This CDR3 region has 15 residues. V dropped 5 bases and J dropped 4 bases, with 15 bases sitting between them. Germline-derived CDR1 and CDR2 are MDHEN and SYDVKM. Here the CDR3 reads CASSIRRGGNQPQHF. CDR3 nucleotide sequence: TGTGCCAGCAGTATTAGGAGGGGAGGGAATCAGCCCCAGCATTTT.

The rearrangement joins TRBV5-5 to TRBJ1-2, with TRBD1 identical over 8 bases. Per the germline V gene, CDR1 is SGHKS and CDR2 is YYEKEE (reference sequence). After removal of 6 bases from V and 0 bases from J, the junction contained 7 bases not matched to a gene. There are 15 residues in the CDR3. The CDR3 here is CASTIGQGANYGYTF. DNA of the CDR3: TGTGCCAGCACCATTGGACAGGGAGCTAACTATGGCTACACCTTC. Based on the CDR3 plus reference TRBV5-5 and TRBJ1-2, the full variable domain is DAGVTQSPTHLIKTRGQQVTLRCSPISGHKSVSWYQQVLGQGPQFIFQYYEKEERGRGNFPDRFSARQFPNYSSELNVNALLLGDSALYLCASTIGQGANYGYTFGSGTRLTVV.

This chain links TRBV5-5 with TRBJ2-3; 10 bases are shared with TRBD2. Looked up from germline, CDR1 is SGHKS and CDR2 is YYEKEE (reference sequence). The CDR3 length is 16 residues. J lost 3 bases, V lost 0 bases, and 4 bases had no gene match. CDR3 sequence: CASSLAPSGGTDTQYF. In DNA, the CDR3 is TGTGCCAGCAGCTTGGCTCCTAGCGGGGGAACAGATACGCAGTATTTT.

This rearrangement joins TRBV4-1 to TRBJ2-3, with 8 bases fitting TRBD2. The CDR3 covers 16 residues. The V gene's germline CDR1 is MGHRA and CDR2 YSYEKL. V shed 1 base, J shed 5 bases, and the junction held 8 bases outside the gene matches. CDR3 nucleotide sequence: TGCGCCAGCAGCCAAGTCCTAGCGGGCTATGGAGATACGCAGTATTTT. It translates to CASSQVLAGYGDTQYF.

The CDR3, as DNA: TGTGCCAGCAGCTTAGGGGGACTTTCGGTCTCCTACAATGAGCAGTTCTTC. Amino acid sequence: CASSLGGLSVSYNEQFF. This rearrangement joins TRBV11-3 to TRBJ2-1, with D possibly being TRBD2 (6 bases). The CDR3 contains 17 residues. Germline loops: CDR1 SGHNT, CDR2 YENEEA. Trimming left V 1 base short and J 0 bases short, with 13 bases between. The full variable domain, its missing parts supplied by reference TRBV11-3 and TRBJ2-1, is EAGVVQSPRYKIIEKKQPVAFWCNPISGHNTLYWYLQNLGQGPELLIRYENEEAVDDSQLPKDRFSAERLKGVDSTLKIQPAELGDSAVYLCASSLGGLSVSYNEQFFGPGTRLTVL.

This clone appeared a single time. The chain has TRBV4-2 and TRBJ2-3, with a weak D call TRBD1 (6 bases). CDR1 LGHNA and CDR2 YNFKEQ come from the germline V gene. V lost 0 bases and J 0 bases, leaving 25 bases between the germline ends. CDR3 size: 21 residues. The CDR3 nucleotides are TGTGCCAGCAGCCAAGAGGGCTCTTTAGGCAGGGGTCCCAGAAGCACAGATACGCAGTATTTT. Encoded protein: CASSQEGSLGRGPRSTDTQYF.

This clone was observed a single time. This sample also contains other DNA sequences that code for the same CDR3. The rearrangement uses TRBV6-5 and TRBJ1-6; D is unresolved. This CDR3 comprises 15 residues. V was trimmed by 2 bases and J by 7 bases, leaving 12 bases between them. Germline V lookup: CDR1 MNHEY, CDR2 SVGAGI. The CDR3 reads CASSYTETLNSPLHF. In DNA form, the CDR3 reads TGTGCCAGCAGTTACACGGAGACCCTAAATTCACCCCTCCACTTT.

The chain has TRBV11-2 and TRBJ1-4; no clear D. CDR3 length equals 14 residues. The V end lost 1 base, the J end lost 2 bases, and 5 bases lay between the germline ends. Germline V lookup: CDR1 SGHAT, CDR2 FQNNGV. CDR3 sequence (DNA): TGTGCCAGCAGCTTAGCGGTTACTAATGAAAAACTGTTTTTT. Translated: CASSLAVTNEKLFF.

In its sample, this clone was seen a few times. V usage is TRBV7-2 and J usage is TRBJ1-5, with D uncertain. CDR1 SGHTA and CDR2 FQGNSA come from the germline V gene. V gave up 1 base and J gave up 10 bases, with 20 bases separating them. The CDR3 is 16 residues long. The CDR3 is CASSLGADTVIEPQHF. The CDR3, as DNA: TGTGCCAGCAGCTTAGGGGCAGACACAGTGATCGAACCCCAGCATTTT.

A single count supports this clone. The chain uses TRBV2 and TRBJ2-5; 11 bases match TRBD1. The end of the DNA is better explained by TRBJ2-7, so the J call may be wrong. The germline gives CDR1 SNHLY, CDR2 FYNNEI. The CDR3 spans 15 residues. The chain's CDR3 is CASGGGTGGAYEQYF. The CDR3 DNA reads TGTGCCAGCGGAGGGGGGACAGGGGGGGCCTACGAGCAGTACTTC.

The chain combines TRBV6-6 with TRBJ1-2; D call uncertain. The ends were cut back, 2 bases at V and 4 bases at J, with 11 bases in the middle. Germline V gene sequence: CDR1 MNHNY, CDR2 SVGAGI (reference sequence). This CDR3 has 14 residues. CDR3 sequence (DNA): TGTGCCAGCAGTTACGATGGCACCGTCTATGGCTACACCTTC. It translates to CASSYDGTVYGYTF.

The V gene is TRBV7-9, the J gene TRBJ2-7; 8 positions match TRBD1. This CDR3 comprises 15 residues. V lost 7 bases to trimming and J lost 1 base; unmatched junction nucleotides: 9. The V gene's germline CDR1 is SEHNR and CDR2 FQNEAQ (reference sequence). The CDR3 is CASNPTGEDSYEQYF. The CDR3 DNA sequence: TGTGCCAGCAACCCGACAGGGGAAGATTCCTACGAGCAGTACTTC. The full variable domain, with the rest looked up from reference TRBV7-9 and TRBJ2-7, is DTGVSQNPRHKITKRGQNVTFRCDPISEHNRLYWYRQTLGQGPEFLTYFQNEAQLEKSRLLSDRFSAERPKGSFSTLEIQRTEQGDSAMYLCASNPTGEDSYEQYFGPGTRLTVT.

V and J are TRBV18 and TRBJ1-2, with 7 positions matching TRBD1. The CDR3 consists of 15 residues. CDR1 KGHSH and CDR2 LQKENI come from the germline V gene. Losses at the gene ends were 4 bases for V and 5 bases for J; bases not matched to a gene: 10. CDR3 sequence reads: CASSLGRDSPYGYTF. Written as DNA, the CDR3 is TGTGCCAGCTCACTCGGTCGGGACAGCCCATATGGCTACACCTTC.

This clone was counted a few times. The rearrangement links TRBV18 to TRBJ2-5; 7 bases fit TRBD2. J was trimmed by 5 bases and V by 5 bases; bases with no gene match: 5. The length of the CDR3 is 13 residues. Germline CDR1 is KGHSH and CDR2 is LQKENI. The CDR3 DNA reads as TGTGCCAGCTCATCGACTAGCCTGGAGACCCAGTACTTC. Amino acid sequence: CASSSTSLETQYF.

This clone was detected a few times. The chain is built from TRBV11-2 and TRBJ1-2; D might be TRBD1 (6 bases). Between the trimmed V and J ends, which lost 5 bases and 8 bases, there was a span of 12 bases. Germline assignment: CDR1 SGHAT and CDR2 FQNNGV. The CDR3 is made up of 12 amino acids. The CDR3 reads CASSQNRDGYTF. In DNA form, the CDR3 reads TGTGCCAGCAGCCAAAACAGGGACGGCTACACCTTC.

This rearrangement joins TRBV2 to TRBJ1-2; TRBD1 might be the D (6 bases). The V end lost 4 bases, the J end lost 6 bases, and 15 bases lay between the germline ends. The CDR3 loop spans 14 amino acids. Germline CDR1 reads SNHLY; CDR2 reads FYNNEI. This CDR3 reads CASSAEGGLNGYTF. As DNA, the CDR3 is TGTGCCAGCAGTGCCGAGGGGGGGTTGAATGGCTACACCTTC.

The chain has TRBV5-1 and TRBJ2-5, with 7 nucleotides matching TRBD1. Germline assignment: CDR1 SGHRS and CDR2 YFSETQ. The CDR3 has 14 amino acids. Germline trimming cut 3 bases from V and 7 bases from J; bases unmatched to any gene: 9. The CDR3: CASSSGTVTATQYF. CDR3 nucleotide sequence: TGCGCCAGCAGCTCAGGGACAGTGACTGCGACCCAGTACTTC.

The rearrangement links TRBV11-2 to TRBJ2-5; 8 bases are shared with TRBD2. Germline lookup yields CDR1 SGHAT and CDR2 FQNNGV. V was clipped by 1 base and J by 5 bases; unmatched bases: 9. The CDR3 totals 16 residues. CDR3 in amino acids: CASSLVRGGFGETQYF. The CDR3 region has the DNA TGTGCCAGCAGCTTAGTTCGGGGGGGGTTTGGGGAGACCCAGTACTTC.

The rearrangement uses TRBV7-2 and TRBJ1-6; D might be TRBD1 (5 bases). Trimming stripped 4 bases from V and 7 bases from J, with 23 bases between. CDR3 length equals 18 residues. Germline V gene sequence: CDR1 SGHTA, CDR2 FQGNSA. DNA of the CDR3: TGTGCCAGCAGCTCCAAGTACCCGTGGCAGGGCGACAATTCACCCCTCCACTTT. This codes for CASSSKYPWQGDNSPLHF.

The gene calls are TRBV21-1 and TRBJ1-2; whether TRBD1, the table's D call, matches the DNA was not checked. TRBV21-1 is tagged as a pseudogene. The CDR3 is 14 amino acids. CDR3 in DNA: TGTGCCAGTCCCGGGGACAGGGGTTCTTATGGCTACACCTTC. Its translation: CASPGDRGSYGYTF.

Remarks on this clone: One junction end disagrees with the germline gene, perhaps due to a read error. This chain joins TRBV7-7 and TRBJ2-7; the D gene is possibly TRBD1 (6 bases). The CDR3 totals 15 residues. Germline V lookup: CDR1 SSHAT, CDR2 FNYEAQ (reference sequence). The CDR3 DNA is TGTGCTAGCAGCTTAGGGCAGGGGAGCTCCTACGAGCAGTACTTC. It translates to CASSLGQGSSYEQYF.